What follows are 2 T cell receptor beta chains derived from one specimen sequenced in a study of shared clonotypes between healthy human individuals (dated by TCRdb to 2018 to 2021). Library method: the immunoSEQ multiplex PCR assay. The immuneACCESS repertoire file appears here via TCRdb, limited to in-frame rearrangements. These files lack a portion of the clones; in checked studies, under half of the deficit traces to unresolved V genes, and the cause of the others is not known. This sample has millions of clones in its table, and approximately 94% of those were observed once. The top ten hold around 1.1% of the sample. CD8 naive samples were obtained by positive selection for CCR7 among CD45RO-negative cells, yielding a CD45RA+CCR7+ population from which TemRA cells were excluded. The sample was naive CD8+ T cells sorted from blood. The cell subset or site label on this specimen signifies: CD45RA+CCR7+. The source is a man younger than 30 in good health.

The chain recombines TRBV30 with TRBJ1-2; perhaps TRBD1 as D (5 bases). The CDR3 has 13 residues. Per germline, CDR1 GTSNPN and CDR2 SVGIG (reference sequence). The V gene lost 1 base and the J gene lost 6 bases, with 12 bases spanning the gap. The DNA for the CDR3 is TGTGCCTGGAGTGGGGGGTATGGCGATGGCTACACCTTC. Protein sequence: CAWSGGYGDGYTF. The whole variable domain, remainder taken from reference TRBV30 and TRBJ1-2, is SQTIHQWPATLVQPVGSPLSLECTVEGTSNPNLYWYRQAAGRGLQLLFYSVGIGQISSEVPQNLSASRPQDRQFILSSKKLLLSDSGFYLCAWSGGYGDGYTFGSGTRLTVV.

This clone was detected once. The chain employs TRBV27 and TRBJ1-2; D remains unclear. The CDR3 runs 13 residues. Germline V gene lookup returns CDR1 MNHEY and CDR2 SMNVEV (reference sequence). Trimming left V 8 bases short and J 2 bases short, with 12 bases between. The CDR3 here is CASARSENYGYTF. The DNA for the CDR3 is TGTGCCAGCGCTAGGTCAGAAAACTATGGCTACACCTTC.